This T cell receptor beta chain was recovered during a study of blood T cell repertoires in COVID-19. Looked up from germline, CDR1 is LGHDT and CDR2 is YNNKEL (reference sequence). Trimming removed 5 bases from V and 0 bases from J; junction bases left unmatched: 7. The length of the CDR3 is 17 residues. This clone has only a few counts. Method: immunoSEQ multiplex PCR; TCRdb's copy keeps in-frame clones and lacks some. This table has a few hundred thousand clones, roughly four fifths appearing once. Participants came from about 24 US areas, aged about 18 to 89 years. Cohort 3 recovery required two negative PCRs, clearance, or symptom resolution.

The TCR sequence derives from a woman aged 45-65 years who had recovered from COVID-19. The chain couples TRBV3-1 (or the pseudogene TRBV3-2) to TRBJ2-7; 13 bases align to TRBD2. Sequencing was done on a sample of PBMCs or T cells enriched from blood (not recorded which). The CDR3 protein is CASSWTSGGRSSYEQYF. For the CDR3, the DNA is TGTGCCAGCAGCTGGACTAGCGGGGGACGGAGCTCCTACGAGCAGTACTTC.